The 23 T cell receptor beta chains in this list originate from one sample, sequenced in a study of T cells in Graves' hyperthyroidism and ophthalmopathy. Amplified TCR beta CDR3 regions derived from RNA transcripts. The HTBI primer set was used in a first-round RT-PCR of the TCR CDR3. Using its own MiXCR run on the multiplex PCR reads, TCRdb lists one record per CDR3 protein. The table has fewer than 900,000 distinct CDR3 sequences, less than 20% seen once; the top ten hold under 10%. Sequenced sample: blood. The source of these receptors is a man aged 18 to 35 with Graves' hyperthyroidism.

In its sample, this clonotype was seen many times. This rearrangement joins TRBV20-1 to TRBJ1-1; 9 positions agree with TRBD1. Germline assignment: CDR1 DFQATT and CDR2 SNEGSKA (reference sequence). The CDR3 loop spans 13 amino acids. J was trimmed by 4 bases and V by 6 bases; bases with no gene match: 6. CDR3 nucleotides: TGCAGTGCGAACACAGGGGGCGGCACTGAAGCTTTCTTT. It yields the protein CSANTGGGTEAFF.

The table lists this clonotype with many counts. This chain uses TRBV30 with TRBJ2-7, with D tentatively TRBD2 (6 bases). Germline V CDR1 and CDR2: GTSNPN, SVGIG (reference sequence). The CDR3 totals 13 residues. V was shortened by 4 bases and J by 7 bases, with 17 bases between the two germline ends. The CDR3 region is CAWNHGPRGEQYF. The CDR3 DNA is TGTGCCTGGAATCACGGGCCCCGGGGGGAGCAGTACTTC.

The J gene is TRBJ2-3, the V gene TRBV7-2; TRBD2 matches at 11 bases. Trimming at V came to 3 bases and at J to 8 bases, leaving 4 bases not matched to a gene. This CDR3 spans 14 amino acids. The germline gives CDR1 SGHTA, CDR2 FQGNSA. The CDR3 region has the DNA TGTGCCAGCAGCTTTACTAGCGGGAGTGGTACGCAGTATTTT. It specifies CASSFTSGSGTQYF.

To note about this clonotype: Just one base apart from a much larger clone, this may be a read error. The CDR3 DNA reads as TGTGCCAGCAGCCGGGACAGCGGGTCTAGGGCGAACACCGGGGAGCTGTTTTTT. The encoded protein is CASSRDSGSRANTGELFF. The chain recombines TRBV7-2 with TRBJ2-2; possible D gene TRBD1, 7 bases. Germline-derived CDR1 and CDR2 are SGHTA and FQGNSA. Deletions cut 5 bases from V and 0 bases from J, with 19 bases between. CDR3 length: 18 amino acids.

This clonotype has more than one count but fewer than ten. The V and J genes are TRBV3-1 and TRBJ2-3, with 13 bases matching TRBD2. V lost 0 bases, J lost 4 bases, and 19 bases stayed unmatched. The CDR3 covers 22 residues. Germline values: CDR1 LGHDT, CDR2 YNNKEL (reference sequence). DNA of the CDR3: TGTGCCAGCAGCCAAGATCGAGCAGGAGTGGTGCTGACTAGCGGGAGGTCAGATACGCAGTATTTT. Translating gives CASSQDRAGVVLTSGRSDTQYF.

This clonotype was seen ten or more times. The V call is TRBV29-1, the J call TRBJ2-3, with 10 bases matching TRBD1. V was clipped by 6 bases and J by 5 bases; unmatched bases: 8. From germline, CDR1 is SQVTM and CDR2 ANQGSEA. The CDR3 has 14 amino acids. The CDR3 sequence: CSVSDRGRGDTQYF. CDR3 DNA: TGCAGCGTGTCTGACAGGGGGCGAGGAGATACGCAGTATTTT.

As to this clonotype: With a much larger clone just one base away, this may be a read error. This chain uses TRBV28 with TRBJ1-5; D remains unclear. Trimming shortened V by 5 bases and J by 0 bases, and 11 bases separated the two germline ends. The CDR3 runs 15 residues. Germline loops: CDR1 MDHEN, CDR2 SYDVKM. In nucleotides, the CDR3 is TGTGCCAGCAGTCCCGCCGTCCTTAGCAATCAGCCCCAGCATTTT. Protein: CASSPAVLSNQPQHF.

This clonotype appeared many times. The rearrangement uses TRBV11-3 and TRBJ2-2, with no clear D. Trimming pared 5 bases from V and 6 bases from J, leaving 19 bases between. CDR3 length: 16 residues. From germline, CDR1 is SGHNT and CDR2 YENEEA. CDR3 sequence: CASSPQGVGFAGELFF. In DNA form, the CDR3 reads TGTGCCAGCAGCCCACAAGGAGTGGGATTTGCCGGGGAGCTGTTTTTT. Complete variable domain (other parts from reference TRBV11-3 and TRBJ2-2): EAGVVQSPRYKIIEKKQPVAFWCNPISGHNTLYWYLQNLGQGPELLIRYENEEAVDDSQLPKDRFSAERLKGVDSTLKIQPAELGDSAVYLCASSPQGVGFAGELFFGEGSRLTVL.

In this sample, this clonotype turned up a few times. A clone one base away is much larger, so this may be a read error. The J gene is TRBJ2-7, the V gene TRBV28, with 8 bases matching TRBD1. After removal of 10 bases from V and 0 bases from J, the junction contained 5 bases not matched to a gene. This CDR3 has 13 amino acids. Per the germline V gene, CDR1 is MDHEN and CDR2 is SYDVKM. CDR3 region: CANRTGSSYEQYF. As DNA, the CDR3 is TGTGCCAACCGGACAGGGAGCTCCTACGAGCAGTACTTC. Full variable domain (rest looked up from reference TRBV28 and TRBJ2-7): DVKVTQSSRYLVKRTGEKVFLECVQDMDHENMFWYRQDPGLGLRLIYFSYDVKMKEKGDIPEGYSVSREKKERFSLILESASTNQTSMYLCANRTGSSYEQYFGPGTRLTVT.

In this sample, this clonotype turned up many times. The CDR3 DNA is TGTGCCAGCAGCGACGGACTAGCGGGGGGAAGCACAGATACGCAGTATTTT. This translates into CASSDGLAGGSTDTQYF. The rearrangement uses TRBV7-9 and TRBJ2-3, with 14 positions matching TRBD2. The CDR3 totals 17 residues. The V and J ends lost 5 bases and 0 bases, in that order; junction bases with no gene match: 4. CDR1 is SEHNR and CDR2 is FQNEAQ in the germline V gene (reference sequence).

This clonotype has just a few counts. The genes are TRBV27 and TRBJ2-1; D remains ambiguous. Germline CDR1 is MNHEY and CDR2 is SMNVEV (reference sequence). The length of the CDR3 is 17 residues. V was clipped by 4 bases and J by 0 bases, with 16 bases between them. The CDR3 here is CASSSQARPSSYNEQFF. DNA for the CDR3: TGTGCCAGCAGTTCCCAAGCTAGACCCAGCTCCTACAATGAGCAGTTCTTC.

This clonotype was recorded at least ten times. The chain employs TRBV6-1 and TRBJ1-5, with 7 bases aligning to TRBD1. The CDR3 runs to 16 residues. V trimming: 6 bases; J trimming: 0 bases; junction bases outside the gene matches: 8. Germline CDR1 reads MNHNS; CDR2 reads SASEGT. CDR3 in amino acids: CASSPTGQVSNQPQHF. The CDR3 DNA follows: TGTGCCAGCAGCCCAACTGGACAGGTTAGCAATCAGCCCCAGCATTTT.

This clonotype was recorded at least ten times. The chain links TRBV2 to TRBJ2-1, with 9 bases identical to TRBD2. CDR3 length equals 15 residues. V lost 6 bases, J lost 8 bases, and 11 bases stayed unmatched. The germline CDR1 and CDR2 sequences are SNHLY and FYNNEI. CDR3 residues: CASRLASGIRDEQFF. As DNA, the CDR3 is TGTGCCAGCAGGTTGGCTAGCGGGATTAGAGATGAGCAGTTCTTC.

The CDR3 here is CATSESGDGYTF. The CDR3 nucleotides read TGTGCCACCAGTGAGTCAGGGGATGGCTACACCTTC. The gene calls are TRBV24-1 and TRBJ1-2, with D possibly matching TRBD1 (6 bases). Trimming pared 4 bases from V and 6 bases from J, leaving 8 bases between. Germline V gene lookup returns CDR1 KGHDR and CDR2 SFDVKD. The CDR3 totals 12 residues.

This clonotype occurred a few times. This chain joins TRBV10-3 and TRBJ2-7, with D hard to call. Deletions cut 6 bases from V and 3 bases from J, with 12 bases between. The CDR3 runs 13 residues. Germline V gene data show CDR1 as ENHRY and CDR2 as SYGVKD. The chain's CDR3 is CAIRADGYYEQYF. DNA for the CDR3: TGTGCCATCAGGGCTGACGGATACTACGAGCAGTACTTC.

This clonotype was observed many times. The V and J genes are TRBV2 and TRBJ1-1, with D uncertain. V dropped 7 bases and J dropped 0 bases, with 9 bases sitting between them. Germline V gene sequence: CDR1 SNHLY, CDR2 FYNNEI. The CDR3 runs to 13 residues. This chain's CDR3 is CASKGNMNTEAFF. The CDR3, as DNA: TGTGCCAGCAAAGGAAACATGAACACTGAAGCTTTCTTT.

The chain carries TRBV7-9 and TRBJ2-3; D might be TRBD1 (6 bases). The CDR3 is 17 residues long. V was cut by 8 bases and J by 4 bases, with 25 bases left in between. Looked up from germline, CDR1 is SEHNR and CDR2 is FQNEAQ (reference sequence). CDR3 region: CASAPGAFQQGADTQYF. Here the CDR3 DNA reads TGTGCCAGCGCCCCAGGGGCGTTCCAGCAAGGTGCAGATACGCAGTATTTT.

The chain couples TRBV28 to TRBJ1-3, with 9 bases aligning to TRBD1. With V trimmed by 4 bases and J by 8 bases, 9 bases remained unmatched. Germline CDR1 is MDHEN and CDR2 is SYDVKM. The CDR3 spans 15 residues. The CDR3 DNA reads TGTGCCAGCAGTTCCCCGGGACAGGGAGCTGACACCATATATTTT. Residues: CASSSPGQGADTIYF. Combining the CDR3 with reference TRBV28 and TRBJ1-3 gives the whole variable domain DVKVTQSSRYLVKRTGEKVFLECVQDMDHENMFWYRQDPGLGLRLIYFSYDVKMKEKGDIPEGYSVSREKKERFSLILESASTNQTSMYLCASSSPGQGADTIYFGEGSWLTVV.

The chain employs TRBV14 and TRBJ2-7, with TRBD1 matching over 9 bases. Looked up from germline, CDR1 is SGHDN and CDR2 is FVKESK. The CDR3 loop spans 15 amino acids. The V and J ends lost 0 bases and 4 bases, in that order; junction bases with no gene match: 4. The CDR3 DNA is TGTGCCAGCAGCCAAGATCCGGGACAGGGATACGAGCAGTACTTC. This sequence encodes CASSQDPGQGYEQYF.

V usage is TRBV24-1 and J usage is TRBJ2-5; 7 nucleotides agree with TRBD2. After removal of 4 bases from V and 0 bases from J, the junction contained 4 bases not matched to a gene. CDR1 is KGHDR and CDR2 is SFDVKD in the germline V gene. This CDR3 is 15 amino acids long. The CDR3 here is CATSEPSGYQETQYF. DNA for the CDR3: TGTGCCACCAGTGAACCTAGCGGTTACCAAGAGACCCAGTACTTC.

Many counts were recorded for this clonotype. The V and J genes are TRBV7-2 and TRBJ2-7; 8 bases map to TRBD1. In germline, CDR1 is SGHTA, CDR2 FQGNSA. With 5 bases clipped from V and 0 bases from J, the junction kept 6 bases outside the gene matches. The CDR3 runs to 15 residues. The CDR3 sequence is CASSPGQGASYEQYF. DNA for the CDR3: TGTGCCAGCAGCCCAGGACAGGGCGCCTCCTACGAGCAGTACTTC.

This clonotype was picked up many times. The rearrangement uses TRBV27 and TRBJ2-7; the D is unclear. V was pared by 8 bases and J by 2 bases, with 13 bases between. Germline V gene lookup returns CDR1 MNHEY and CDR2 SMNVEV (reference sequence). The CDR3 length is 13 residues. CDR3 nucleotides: TGTGCCAGCGGCTACCCGAGTCCCTACGAGCAGTACTTC. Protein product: CASGYPSPYEQYF.

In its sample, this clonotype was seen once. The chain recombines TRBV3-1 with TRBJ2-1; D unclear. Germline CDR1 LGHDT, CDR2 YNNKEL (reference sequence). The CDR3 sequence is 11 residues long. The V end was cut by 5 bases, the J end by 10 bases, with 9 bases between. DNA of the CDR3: TGTGCCAGCAGCTATAATATCGAGCAGTTCTTC. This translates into CASSYNIEQFF.